Sequencing of this TCR beta chain was carried out in a study of blood T cell repertoires in COVID-19. At the level of the study: From the United States, Italy and Spain came samples of acute and convalescent COVID-19. Nucleic acid was either cDNA or gDNA, and it came from T cells, B-cell-depleted T cells, or PBMCs.

In the authors' methods: Using reference gene primer amplification, nucleated cell counts were estimated. TCRdb's copy holds only in-frame clones and misses some; the assay was immunoSEQ multiplex PCR. That table supplies the V and J calls and clone size; D and trimming were determined from the DNA. The table includes under 300,000 clones, approximately 78% detected once. Losses at the gene ends were 0 bases for V and 6 bases for J; bases not matched to a gene: 12. Germline CDR1 SGDLS, CDR2 YYNGEE. The CDR3 totals 17 residues. The rearrangement joins TRBV9 to TRBJ2-1, with 7 bases matching TRBD2. Sequenced material: peripheral blood. This TCR was recovered from a woman between 18 and 29 years old with acute or convalescent COVID-19. The CDR3, as DNA: TGTGCCAGCAGCGTAGTTTCCGGATCGGGAGGCCGCAATGAGCAGTTCTTC. Encoded protein: CASSVVSGSGGRNEQFF.